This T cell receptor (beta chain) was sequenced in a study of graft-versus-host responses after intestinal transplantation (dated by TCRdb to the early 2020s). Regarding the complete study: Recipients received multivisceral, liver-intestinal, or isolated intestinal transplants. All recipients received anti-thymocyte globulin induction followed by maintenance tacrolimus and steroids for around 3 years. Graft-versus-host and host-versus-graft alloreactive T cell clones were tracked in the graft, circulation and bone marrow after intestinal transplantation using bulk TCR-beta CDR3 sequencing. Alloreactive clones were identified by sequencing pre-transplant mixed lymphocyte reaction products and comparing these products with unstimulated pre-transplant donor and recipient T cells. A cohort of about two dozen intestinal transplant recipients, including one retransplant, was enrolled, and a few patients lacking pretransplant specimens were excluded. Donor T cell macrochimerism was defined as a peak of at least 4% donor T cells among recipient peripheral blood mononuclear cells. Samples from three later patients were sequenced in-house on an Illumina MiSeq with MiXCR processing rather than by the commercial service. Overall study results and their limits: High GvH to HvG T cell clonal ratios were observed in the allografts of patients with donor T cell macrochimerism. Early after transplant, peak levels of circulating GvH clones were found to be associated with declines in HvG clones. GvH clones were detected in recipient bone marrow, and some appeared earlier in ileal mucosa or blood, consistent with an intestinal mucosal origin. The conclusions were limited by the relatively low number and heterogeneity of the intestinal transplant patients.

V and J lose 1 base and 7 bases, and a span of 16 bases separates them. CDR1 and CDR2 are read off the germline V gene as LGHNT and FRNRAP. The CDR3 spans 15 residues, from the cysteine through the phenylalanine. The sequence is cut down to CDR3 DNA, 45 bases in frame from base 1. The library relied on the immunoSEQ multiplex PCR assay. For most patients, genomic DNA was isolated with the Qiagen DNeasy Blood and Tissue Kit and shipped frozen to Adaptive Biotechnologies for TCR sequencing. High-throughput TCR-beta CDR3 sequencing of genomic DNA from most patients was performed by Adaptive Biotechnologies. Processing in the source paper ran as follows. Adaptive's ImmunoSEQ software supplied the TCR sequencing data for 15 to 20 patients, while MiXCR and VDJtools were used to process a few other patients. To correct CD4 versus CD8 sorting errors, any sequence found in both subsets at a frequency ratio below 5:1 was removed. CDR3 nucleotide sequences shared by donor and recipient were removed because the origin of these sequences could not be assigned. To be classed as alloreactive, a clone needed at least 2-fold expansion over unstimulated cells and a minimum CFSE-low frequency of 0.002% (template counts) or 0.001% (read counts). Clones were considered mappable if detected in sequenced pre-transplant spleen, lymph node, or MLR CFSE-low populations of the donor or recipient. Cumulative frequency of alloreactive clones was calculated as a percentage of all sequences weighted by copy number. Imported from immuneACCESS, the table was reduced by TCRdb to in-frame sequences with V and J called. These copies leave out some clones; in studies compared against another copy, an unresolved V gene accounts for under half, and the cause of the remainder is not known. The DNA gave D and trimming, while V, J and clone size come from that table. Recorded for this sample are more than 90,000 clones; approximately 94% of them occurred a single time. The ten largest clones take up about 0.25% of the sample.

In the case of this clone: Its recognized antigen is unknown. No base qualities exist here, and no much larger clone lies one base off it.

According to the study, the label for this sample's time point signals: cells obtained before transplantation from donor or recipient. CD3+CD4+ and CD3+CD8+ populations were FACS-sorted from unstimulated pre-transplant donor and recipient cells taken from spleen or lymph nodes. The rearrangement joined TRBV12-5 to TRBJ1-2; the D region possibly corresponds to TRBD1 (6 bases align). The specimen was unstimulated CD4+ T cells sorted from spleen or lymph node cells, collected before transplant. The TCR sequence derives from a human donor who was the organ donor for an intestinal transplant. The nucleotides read TGTGCTAGTGGTTTGGCTTCCCGGGGGGCGAGTGGCTACACCTTC. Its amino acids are CASGLASRGASGYTF.